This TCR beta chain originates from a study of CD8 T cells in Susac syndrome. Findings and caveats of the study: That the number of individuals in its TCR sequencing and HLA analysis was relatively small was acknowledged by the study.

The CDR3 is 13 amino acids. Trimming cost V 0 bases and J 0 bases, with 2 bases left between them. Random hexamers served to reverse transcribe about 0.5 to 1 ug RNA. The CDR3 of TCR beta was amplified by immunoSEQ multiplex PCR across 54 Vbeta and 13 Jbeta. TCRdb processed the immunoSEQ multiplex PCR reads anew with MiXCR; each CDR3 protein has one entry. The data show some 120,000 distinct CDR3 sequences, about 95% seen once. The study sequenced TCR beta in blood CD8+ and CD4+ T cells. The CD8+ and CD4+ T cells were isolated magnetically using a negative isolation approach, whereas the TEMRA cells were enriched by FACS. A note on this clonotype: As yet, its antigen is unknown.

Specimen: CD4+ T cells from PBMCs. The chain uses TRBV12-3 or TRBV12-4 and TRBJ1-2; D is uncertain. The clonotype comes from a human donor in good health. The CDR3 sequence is CASSLAANYGYTF. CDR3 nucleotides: TGTGCCAGCAGTTTAGCGGCTAACTATGGCTACACCTTC.